One T cell receptor (beta chain) is described in this entry. Its antigen is not known. Assay used: immunoSEQ multiplex PCR; TCRdb lists only in-frame clones, some missing. Of 200,000 to 250,000 clones in the sample, roughly 94% were seen once. These data come from a study of T cell responses to AZD1222 COVID-19 vaccine. General study findings and limits: At baseline, just 5 or 6 AZD1222 recipients tested seropositive. The donor cohort was predominantly white British with a female majority, and clonal diversity may have been underestimated.

The CDR3 covers 17 residues. V shed 2 bases and J 9 bases; nucleotides not matched to a gene: 17. Germline assignment: CDR1 SQVTM and CDR2 ANQGSEA. Sequences were derived from peripheral blood, sampled 28 days after the second dose of the MenACWY control vaccine. The rearrangement joins TRBV29-1 to TRBJ2-1, with TRBD1 matching over 9 bases. This TCR was sampled from an adult who received the MenACWY meningococcal vaccine as a control. The CDR3 reads CSVESLGQGTLRAEQFF. The CDR3 DNA follows: TGCAGCGTTGAATCCTTGGGACAGGGAACCCTTCGGGCTGAGCAGTTCTTC.